Listed below are T cell receptor beta chains from one sample, sequenced in a study of OX40 agonist ivuxolimab in advanced cancers. Clones were sequenced by immunoSEQ multiplex PCR, and TCRdb holds only the in-frame ones, with some missing. Altogether some 96,000 clones are present, approximately 89% being singletons, with the ten largest covering 0.54%. Sequencing used CD4+ or CD8+ T cells sorted from blood, obtained in a trial of the OX40 agonist ivuxolimab. These receptors were taken from an adult with an advanced solid tumor such as melanoma, head and neck, liver or kidney cancer. Both conserved end residues are part of each CDR3. The D gene is left open where the match is weak. Clone size, where shown, is once, few, many, or a class for clones that have expanded.

j_gene	d_gene	v_gene	abundance	CDR3nt	CDR3aa
TRBJ2-7	-	TRBV5-1	-	TGCGCCAGCAGCCCAACGACAGCTTCCTACGAGCAGTACTTC	CASSPTTASYEQYF
TRBJ2-5	-	TRBV7-2	-	TGTGCCAGCAGCTTAACCCTGAAAGGGGCAGAGACCCAGTACTTC	CASSLTLKGAETQYF
TRBJ2-5	TRBD2	TRBV7-2	-	TGTGCCAGCAGCCGCAATAGCGGGGGAGAGACCCAGTACTTC	CASSRNSGGETQYF
TRBJ2-2	-	TRBV19	once	TGTGCCAGTACAAGGGTGACTAGTAAGAACGGGGAGCTGTTTTTT	CASTRVTSKNGELFF
TRBJ1-1	-	TRBV5-1	-	TGCGCCAGCAGCTTCCGCGAAGAAGGGGGAACTGAAGCTTTCTTT	CASSFREEGGTEAFF
TRBJ2-3	TRBD2	TRBV28	-	TGTGCCAGCTCATTAGCGGGAGGTACAGATACGCAGTATTTT	CASSLAGGTDTQYF
TRBJ1-5	-	TRBV4-2	-	TGTGCCAGCAGCCAAGACCAGGACAGAGGCAATCAGCCCCAGCATTTT	CASSQDQDRGNQPQHF
TRBJ2-5	-	TRBV11-2	once	TGTGCCAGCAGCTTTGGACTACCTCAAGAGACCCAGTACTTC	CASSFGLPQETQYF
TRBJ2-2	TRBD2	TRBV15	-	TGTGCCACCAGCAGAGTTAGCGGGAAGGTAGCCGGGGAGCTGTTTTTT	CATSRVSGKVAGELFF
TRBJ2-7	-	TRBV7-9	-	TGTGCCAGCAGCTTAGAGGGACACAGCCACGAGCAGTACTTC	CASSLEGHSHEQYF